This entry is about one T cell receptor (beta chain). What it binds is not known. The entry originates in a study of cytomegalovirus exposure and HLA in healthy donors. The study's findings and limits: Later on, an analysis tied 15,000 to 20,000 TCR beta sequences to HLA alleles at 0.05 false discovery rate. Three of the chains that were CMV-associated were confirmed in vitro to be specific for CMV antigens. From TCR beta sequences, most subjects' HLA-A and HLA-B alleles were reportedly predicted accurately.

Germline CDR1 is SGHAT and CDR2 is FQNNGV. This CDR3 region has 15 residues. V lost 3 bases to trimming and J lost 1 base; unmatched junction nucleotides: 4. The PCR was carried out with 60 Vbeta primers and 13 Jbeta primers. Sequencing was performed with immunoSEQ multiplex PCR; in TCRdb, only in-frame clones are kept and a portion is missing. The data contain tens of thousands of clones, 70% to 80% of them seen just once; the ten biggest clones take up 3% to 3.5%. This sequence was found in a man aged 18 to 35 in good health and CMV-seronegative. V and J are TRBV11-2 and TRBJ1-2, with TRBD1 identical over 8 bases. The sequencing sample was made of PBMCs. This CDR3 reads CASSLRRGHNYGYTF. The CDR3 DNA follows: TGTGCCAGCAGCTTGCGCAGGGGGCATAACTATGGCTACACCTTC.